This passage covers 6 T cell receptor beta chains from one sample sequenced in a study of siplizumab effects on memory and regulatory T cells. Method: immunoSEQ multiplex PCR; TCRdb's copy keeps in-frame clones and lacks some. The table records about 100,000 clones, 91% of them present only once. The sample comprised CD4+ T cells sorted from blood. These receptor sequences come from a human donor in good health.

V is TRBV5-6 and J is TRBJ1-1; 9 positions match TRBD1. The CDR3 runs to 14 residues. Trimming took 6 bases from V and 11 from J; bases not matched to a gene: 14. Germline loops: CDR1 SGHDT, CDR2 YYEEEE. CDR3 in DNA: TGTGCCAGCATAACCCGGACAGGGGCGAGAGATGCTTTCTTT. This gives the protein CASITRTGARDAFF.

This rearrangement joins TRBV6-5 to TRBJ2-1; no clear D. Between the trimmed V and J ends, which lost 5 bases and 4 bases, there was a span of 3 bases. The length of the CDR3 is 11 residues. Germline CDR1 reads MNHEY; CDR2 reads SVGAGI. The CDR3 coding sequence is TGTGCCAGCAGTGTTTACAATGAGCAGTTCTTC. Translating it yields CASSVYNEQFF.

The rearrangement links TRBV5-1 to TRBJ2-3; D gene uncertain. V was clipped by 7 bases and J by 0 bases, with 12 bases between them. Germline values: CDR1 SGHRS, CDR2 YFSETQ. The CDR3 is 14 amino acids. CDR3 nucleotide sequence: TGCGCCAGCGCCCTAGGGTGGAGCACAGATACGCAGTATTTT. Amino acid sequence: CASALGWSTDTQYF.

The chain combines TRBV5-6 with TRBJ2-2, with D uncertain. Germline V gene sequence: CDR1 SGHDT, CDR2 YYEEEE. V gave up 0 bases and J gave up 1 base, with 7 bases separating them. This CDR3 contains 15 residues. Here the CDR3 reads CASSLAGWNTGELFF. Here the CDR3 DNA reads TGTGCCAGCAGCTTGGCTGGTTGGAACACCGGGGAGCTGTTTTTT. The whole variable domain, remainder taken from reference TRBV5-6 and TRBJ2-2, is DAGVTQSPTHLIKTRGQQVTLRCSPKSGHDTVSWYQQALGQGPQFIFQYYEEEERQRGNFPDRFSGHQFPNYSSELNVNALLLGDSALYLCASSLAGWNTGELFFGEGSRLTVL.

This clone was detected once. This chain joins TRBV19 and TRBJ1-4; D is possibly TRBD1 (5 bases). Germline CDR1 and CDR2: LNHDA and SQIVND (reference sequence). This CDR3 is 14 amino acids long. Between the trimmed V and J ends, which lost 4 bases and 7 bases, there was a span of 13 bases. The CDR3 nucleotides are TGTGCCAGTAGTAGGGTCGCAGGGAGTGAAAAACTGTTTTTT. Protein product: CASSRVAGSEKLFF.

The chain links TRBV18 to TRBJ1-1; D uncertain. The length of the CDR3 is 13 residues. The germline V gene encodes CDR1 KGHSH and CDR2 LQKENI. V lost 4 bases, J lost 1 base, and 7 bases lay in between. CDR3 DNA sequence: TGTGCCAGCTCACAAGAAGGGAACACTGAAGCTTTCTTT. Residues: CASSQEGNTEAFF.